This T cell receptor (beta chain) was observed in a study of Tregs in tolerant kidney transplant recipients. Regarding the study as a whole: Findings come from small patient numbers and require larger validation.

J lost 5 bases, V lost 5 bases, and 18 bases had no gene match. Germline V gene data show CDR1 as LNHNV and CDR2 as YYDKDF (reference sequence). The CDR3 sequence is 18 residues long. Assay: immunoSEQ multiplex PCR; the TCRdb copy retains only in-frame clones and omits some. This table has over 50,000 clones, 70% to 90% appearing once. To note about this clone: Its antigen is still unknown.

Sequenced here: Tregs from blood, sampled before the transplant. The clonotype originates from a human donor who received a combined kidney and bone marrow transplant. The genes are TRBV15 and TRBJ1-2; 9 nucleotides agree with TRBD1. The CDR3: CATSLTPGQGFLDYGYTF. The CDR3 region has the DNA TGTGCCACCAGCCTGACTCCGGGACAGGGATTCTTAGATTATGGCTACACCTTC.